Below, one T cell receptor beta chain is given with its context. Antigen: not known. This CDR3 is built from 13 residues. Trimming stripped 3 bases from V and 7 bases from J, with 12 bases between. The entry originates in a study of post-analysis software for immune sequencing data. Across the whole study: In terms of disease course, relapsing-remitting, secondary progressive and progressive-relapsing multiple sclerosis were included.

The TCR beta cDNA libraries carried unique molecular identifiers. The yield from roughly 1 to 10 million T cells was 500,000 or so cDNA molecules in total. TCRdb re-derived calls from the PCR reads in MiXCR, one entry per CDR3 protein. The table lists fewer than 850,000 distinct CDR3 sequences, 25% to 30% of them singletons, with approximately 0.55% in the top ten. Study-wide results and limits: TRBV5-6, TRBV5-1 and TRBV20-1 belonged to a set of five TRBV segments that were more frequent in patients than controls. Multiple sclerosis was associated with a significant reduction in normalized Chao1 diversity relative to controls.

Specimen: blood. V is TRBV12-3 or TRBV12-4 and J is TRBJ1-1; D is unclear. This clonotype originated in a girl aged 5-17 years with multiple sclerosis. CDR3 residues: CASSLVEGGEAFF. The CDR3 DNA follows: TGTGCCAGCAGTTTGGTCGAAGGAGGTGAAGCTTTCTTT.